The entry below gives a single T cell receptor (beta chain) sequence along with its context. Its antigen target is currently unknown. The record has no base qualities; no much larger clone is one base away. The cysteine opens and the phenylalanine closes a CDR3 of 16 amino acids. Only CDR3 DNA remains: 48 bases, in frame from the first base. The germline V end is reduced by 3 bases and the J end by 4 bases; junction bases left unmatched: 14. Based on the germline V gene, the CDR1 and CDR2 sequences are SQVTM and ANQGSEA. Library preparation employed 5' RACE. Sequencing was carried out with an Illumina HiSeq 2500. The second PCR ran for about 6 to 12 cycles and used a J-beta primer mix along with a sample-barcoded 5' primer. A template-switch 5' adaptor carrying 12 random nucleotides introduced a unique molecular identifier onto each TCR beta cDNA molecule. Each sample yielded at least 3 million CDR3-containing paired-end reads. First-strand cDNA synthesis was performed from all RNA using the Mint cDNA synthesis kit, with priming by a TRBC-specific oligonucleotide. Following uracil-DNA glycosylase treatment, a first 18-cycle PCR with universal primers M1SS and BC2_uni_R was performed on all cDNA. Per the original workflow: Each sample was normalized by randomly selecting 1 million high-quality reads, each carrying a distinct molecular identifier. Instead of being binned into consensus sequences, reads with shared molecular identifiers were discarded. CDR3 identification, clonotype clustering and error correction used MiTCR with a Q25 quality threshold and the strictest error-elimination algorithm. Lower-bound total TCR beta diversity was estimated with a nonparametric unseen species model using Euler transformation. TCRdb ran its own pipeline on the public reads, namely fastp trimming at Q25 and MiXCR clone calling, and kept in-frame beta chains. Each entry is one CDR3 protein sequence, shown with its most common DNA and genes. TCRdb, not the authors, supplied the V and J calls. This sample is represented by about 760,000 distinct CDR3 sequences; 20% to 30% of them were singletons. Under 10% of the sample comes from the top ten.

The source of the sample is a study of blood T cells in healthy people across ages (dated by TCRdb to between 2014 and 2017). Some background on the complete study: In model experiments, template switching captured roughly one uniquely barcoded TCR beta cDNA molecule for every two T cells. Using deep sequencing normalized with unique cDNA molecular identifiers, the study measured how TCR beta repertoire diversity changes with age. The donors were divided into four age groups: young (average around 16 years), middle-aged (about 39), aged (roughly 66) and long-lived (about 90). The study analyzed two additional independent replicas of 1 million unique cDNA reads from the same blood draw for two donors, one aged 18 to 29 and one aged 80 or older.

The donors were roughly 39 Caucasian individuals from Russia, aged roughly 6 to 90 years, who were systemically healthy. Each donor gave 8 to 10 milliliters of peripheral blood, drawn into EDTA-treated Vacutainer tubes. Ficoll-Paque density-gradient centrifugation was used to isolate PBMCs, with at least 6.5 million per sample. Trizol reagent was used to extract total RNA from PBMCs, with at least 6 micrograms per sample. The percentages of naive CD45RAhigh/CD27high T cells were determined by flow cytometry on a PBMC aliquot from every donor. Here is what the overall study found, with its caveats: The long-lived group showed more naive CD4+ T cells, fewer expanded clones and increased TCR diversity than the aged group, suggesting age selection. Estimates of total diversity from one million sequenced T cells were regarded as lower bounds and underestimates. As age increased, observed TCR beta diversity per million T cells dropped in a roughly linear way, and a significant reduction was already evident by age around 41. There was a strong correlation between observed TCR beta diversity and the percentage of naive T cells measured by flow cytometry. Because profiling used bulk unsorted PBMCs, naive and antigen-experienced compartments could not be compared conclusively. The CMV infection status of donors was not known, potentially confounding age-related changes in expanded clonotypes.

These data also featured in a second study, about T cells of mothers and their children. Reported in the second study: The donors were nine systemically healthy Caucasian individuals, made up of three mothers and their six children. cDNA synthesis used all of the extracted RNA, with around 1.5 ug of RNA in each 15 ul reaction. Sample barcodes and 2-4 random nucleotides were added via the M1S primer in the second PCR. More than 8 million TCR beta CDR3 reads were obtained from each mother, and millions of reads were obtained from each child. In both related and unrelated pairs, thymic selection shapes the output of TCR recombination in a similar way, with inherited differences having only a minor effect. Normalized repertoire overlap was always found to be slightly, but never significantly, higher in related mother-child pairs than in unrelated mother-child pairs. Persistent microchimeric T cell clones were not detected, at a sensitivity of around 100 clones per million clonotypes. Deep NGS was used in the study to compare the TCR beta repertoires of mothers and children and to look for features that separate related mother-child pairs from unrelated individuals. On average, the children were roughly 10 +/- 4 years old, while the mothers were approximately 40 +/- 4 years old. Libraries were sequenced on Illumina HiSeq 2000 with 100+100 nt paired-end reads after adapter ligation with NEBNext reagents. To avoid cross-contamination, the mother libraries and the child libraries were prepared a month apart and sequenced in separate runs. For each donor, somewhere between about 450,000 and 2,000,000 distinct TCR beta clonotypes were identified. Naive TCR beta clonotypes were estimated from low-frequency clonotypes matched to each donor's FACS-determined naive share, without sorting.

The sample was blood. The clonotype originates from a boy younger than 18 in good health. This chain joins TRBV29-1 to TRBJ2-5, and 7 junctional nucleotides match TRBD2. The CDR3 protein is CSVDGAGDAEGETQYF. The sequenced DNA is TGCAGCGTTGACGGGGCGGGAGACGCCGAGGGAGAGACCCAGTACTTC.